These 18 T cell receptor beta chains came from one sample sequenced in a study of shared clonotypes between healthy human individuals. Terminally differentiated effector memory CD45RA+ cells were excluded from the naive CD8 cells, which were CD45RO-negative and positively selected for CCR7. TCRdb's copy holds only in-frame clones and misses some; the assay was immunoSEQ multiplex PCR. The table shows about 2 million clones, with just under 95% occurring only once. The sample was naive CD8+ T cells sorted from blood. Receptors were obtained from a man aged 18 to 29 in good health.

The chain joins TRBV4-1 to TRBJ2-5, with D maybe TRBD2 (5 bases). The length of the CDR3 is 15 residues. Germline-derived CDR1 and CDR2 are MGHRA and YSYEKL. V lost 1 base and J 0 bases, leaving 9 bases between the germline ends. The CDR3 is CASSQGRQYQETQYF. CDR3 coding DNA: TGCGCCAGCAGCCAAGGGAGGCAGTACCAAGAGACCCAGTACTTC.

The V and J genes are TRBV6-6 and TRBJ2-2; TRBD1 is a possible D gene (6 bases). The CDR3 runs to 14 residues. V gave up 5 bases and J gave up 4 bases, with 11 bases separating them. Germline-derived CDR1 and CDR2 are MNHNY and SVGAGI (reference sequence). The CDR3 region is CASSLAQGTGELFF. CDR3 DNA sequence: TGTGCCAGCAGTCTCGCACAGGGCACCGGGGAGCTGTTTTTT.

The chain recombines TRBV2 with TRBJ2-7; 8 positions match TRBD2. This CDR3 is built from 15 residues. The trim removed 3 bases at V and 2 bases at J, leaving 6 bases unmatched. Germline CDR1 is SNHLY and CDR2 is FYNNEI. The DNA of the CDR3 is TGTGCCAGCAGTGAGACGGGAGGGCCCCCCTACGAGCAGTACTTC. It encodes CASSETGGPPYEQYF. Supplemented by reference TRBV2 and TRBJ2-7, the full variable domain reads EPEVTQTPSHQVTQMGQEVILRCVPISNHLYFYWYRQILGQKVEFLVSFYNNEISEKSEIFDDQFSVERPDGSNFTLKIRSTKLEDSAMYFCASSETGGPPYEQYFGPGTRLTVT.

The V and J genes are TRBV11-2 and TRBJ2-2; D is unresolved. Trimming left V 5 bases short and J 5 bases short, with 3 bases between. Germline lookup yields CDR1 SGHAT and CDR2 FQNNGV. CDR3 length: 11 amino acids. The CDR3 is CASSQTGELFF. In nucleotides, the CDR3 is TGTGCCAGCAGCCAAACCGGGGAGCTGTTTTTT.

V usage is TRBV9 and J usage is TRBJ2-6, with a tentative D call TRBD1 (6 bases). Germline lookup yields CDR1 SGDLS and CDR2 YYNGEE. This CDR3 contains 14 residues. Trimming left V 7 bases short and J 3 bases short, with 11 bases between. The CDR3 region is CASGRTDGANVLTF. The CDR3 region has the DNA TGTGCCAGCGGTAGGACAGATGGGGCCAACGTCCTGACTTTC.

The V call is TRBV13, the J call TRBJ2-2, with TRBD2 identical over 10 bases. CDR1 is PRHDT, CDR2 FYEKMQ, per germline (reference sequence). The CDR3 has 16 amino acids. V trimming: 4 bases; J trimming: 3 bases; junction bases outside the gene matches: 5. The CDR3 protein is CASSSSSGGDTGELFF. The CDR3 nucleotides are TGTGCCAGCAGCTCCTCTAGCGGGGGTGACACCGGGGAGCTGTTTTTT.

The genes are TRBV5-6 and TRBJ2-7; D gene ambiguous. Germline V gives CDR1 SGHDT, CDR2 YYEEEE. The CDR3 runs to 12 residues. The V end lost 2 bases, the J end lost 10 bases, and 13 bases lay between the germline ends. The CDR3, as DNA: TGTGCCAGCAGCTTAAACCCCCATTCCCAGTACTTC. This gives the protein CASSLNPHSQYF.

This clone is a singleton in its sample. CDR3 residues: CATGTGGSNEQYF. Here the CDR3 DNA reads TGCGCCACCGGGACGGGAGGAAGTAACGAGCAGTACTTC. This rearrangement joins TRBV5-1 to TRBJ2-7, with 7 bases lining up with TRBD2. Germline values: CDR1 SGHRS, CDR2 YFSETQ. CDR3 length equals 13 residues. V was pared by 9 bases and J by 5 bases, with 11 bases of the junction left unmatched.

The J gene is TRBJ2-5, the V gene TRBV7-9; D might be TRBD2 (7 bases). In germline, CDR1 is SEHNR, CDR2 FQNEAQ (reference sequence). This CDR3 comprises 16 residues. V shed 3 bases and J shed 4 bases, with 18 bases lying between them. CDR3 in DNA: TGTGCCAGCAGCTTCCCCAGAGGGGGGGCACTAGAGACCCAGTACTTC. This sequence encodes CASSFPRGGALETQYF.

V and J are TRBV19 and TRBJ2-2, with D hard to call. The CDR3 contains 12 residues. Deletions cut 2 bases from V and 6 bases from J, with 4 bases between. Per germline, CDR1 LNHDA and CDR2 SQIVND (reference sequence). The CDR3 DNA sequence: TGTGCCAGTAGTATACCGCCCGGGGAGCTGTTTTTT. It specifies CASSIPPGELFF.

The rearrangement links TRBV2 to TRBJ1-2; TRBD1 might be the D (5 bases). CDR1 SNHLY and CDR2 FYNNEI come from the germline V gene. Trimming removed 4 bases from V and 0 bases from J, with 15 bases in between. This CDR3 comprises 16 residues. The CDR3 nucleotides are TGTGCCAGCAGTGCCCCAGGGCTACGAGCTAACTATGGCTACACCTTC. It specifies CASSAPGLRANYGYTF.

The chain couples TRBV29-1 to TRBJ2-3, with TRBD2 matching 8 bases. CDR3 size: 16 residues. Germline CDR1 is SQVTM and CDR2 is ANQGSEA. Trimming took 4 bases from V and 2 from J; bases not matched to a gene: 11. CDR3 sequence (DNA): TGCAGCGTTGTTGGGCAAACTAGCGGAGACACAGATACGCAGTATTTT. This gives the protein CSVVGQTSGDTDTQYF.

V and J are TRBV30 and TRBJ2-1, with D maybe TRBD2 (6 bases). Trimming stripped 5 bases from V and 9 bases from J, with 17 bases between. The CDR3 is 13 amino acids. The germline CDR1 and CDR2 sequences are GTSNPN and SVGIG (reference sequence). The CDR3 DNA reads TGTGCCTGGTCCCGGGACTCACTTGGTGAGCAGTTCTTC. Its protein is CAWSRDSLGEQFF.

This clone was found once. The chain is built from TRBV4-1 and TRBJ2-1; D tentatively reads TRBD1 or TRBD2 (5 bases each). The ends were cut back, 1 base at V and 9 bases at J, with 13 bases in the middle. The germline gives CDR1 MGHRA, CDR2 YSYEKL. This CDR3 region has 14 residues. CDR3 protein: CASSQVPKGTEQFF. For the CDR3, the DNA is TGCGCCAGCAGCCAAGTCCCTAAGGGGACTGAGCAGTTCTTC.

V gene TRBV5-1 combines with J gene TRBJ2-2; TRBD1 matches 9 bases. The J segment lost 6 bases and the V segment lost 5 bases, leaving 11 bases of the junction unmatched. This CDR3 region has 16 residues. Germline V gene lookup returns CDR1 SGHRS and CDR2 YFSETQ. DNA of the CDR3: TGCGCCAGCAGTTTTCCGGGACAGGGCGGGCCCGGGGAGCTGTTTTTT. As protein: CASSFPGQGGPGELFF.

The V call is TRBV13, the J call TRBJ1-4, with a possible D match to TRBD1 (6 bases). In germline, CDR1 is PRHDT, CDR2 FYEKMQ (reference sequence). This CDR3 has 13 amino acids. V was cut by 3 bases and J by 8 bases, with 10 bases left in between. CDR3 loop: CASSLRGQEKLFF. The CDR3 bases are TGTGCCAGCAGCTTGCGGGGGCAGGAAAAACTGTTTTTT.

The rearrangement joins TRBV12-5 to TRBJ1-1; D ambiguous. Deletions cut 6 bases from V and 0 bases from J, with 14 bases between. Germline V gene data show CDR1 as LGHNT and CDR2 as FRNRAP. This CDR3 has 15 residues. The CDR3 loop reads CASGPEGPMNTEAFF. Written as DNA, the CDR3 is TGTGCTAGTGGGCCTGAGGGTCCTATGAACACTGAAGCTTTCTTT.

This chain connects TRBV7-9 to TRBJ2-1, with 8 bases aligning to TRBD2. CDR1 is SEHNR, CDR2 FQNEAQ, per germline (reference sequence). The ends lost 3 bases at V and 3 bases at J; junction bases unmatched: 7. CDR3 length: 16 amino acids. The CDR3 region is CASSFPGREHYNEQFF. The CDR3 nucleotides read TGTGCCAGCAGCTTCCCCGGGAGGGAACACTACAATGAGCAGTTCTTC.